The entry below gives a single TCR beta chain sequence along with its context. The data were obtained in a study of blood T cell repertoires in COVID-19. Turning to the study itself: The United States, Italy and Spain provided the acute and convalescent COVID-19 samples.

Across about two dozen US areas, participants ranged in age from roughly 18 to 89 years. Participants' reported clinical history set cohort assignment. Trimming removed 3 bases at V and 1 base at J, with 9 bases between. Germline V gene lookup returns CDR1 SEHNR and CDR2 FQNEAQ (reference sequence). CDR3 length equals 15 residues. Data came from immunoSEQ multiplex PCR; TCRdb stores just in-frame clones and leaves some out. Among 200,000 to 250,000 clones, around nine tenths were seen once, and the ten largest hold about 4%. The chain couples TRBV7-9 to TRBJ1-4; D is unclear. The sequenced material came from PBMCs or T cells enriched from blood (not recorded which). This clonotype was obtained from a woman in her twenties or thirties who had been exposed to COVID-19. The DNA for the CDR3 is TGTGCCAGCAGCTTTGGAGGCCAAACTAATGAAAAACTGTTTTTT. It translates to CASSFGGQTNEKLFF.